The rows below give T cell receptor beta chains drawn from one sample of a study of radiotherapy plus CTLA-4 blockade in lung cancer. Method: immunoSEQ multiplex PCR; TCRdb's copy keeps in-frame clones and lacks some. The sample records about 60,000 clones, around 81% being singletons. The specimen comprised peripheral blood, sampled from a patient treated with radiotherapy plus ipilimumab. These TCRs come from a human donor with non-small cell lung cancer who had a partial response to radiotherapy plus ipilimumab. Both conserved end residues are part of each CDR3. The D gene is left open where the match is weak. Expanded clones get a size class; other rows say once, few or many, or leave the size out.

clone size | D gene | J gene | V gene | CDR3 DNA | CDR3 protein
. | TRBD1 | TRBJ2-1 | TRBV5-5 | TGTGCCAGCAGCCTAAGCGGACAGGGCAATGAGCAGTTCTTC | CASSLSGQGNEQFF
. | . | TRBJ1-1 | TRBV19 | TGTGCCAGTCGCCTGGGGGGGGACAACACTGAAGCTTTCTTT | CASRLGGDNTEAFF
. | TRBD1 | TRBJ2-6 | TRBV5-1 | TGCGCCAGCAGCACCGGGACAGGGTTCTCTGGGGCCAACGTCCTGACTTTC | CASSTGTGFSGANVLTF
. | . | TRBJ2-3 | TRBV7-2 | TGTGCCAGCAGCTTAGGGGGCCTTATCACAGATACGCAGTATTTT | CASSLGGLITDTQYF
. | . | TRBJ1-2 | TRBV4-1 | TGCGCCAGCAGCCAAGATGGGGCCAGCTACGATGGCTACACCTTC | CASSQDGASYDGYTF
. | . | TRBJ2-3 | TRBV2 | TGTGCCAGCAAGGTGGAGAGCACAGATACGCAGTATTTT | CASKVESTDTQYF
. | . | TRBJ2-7 | TRBV7-9 | TGTGCCAGCAGCCCACCCGGGACTTCCTCCTACGAGCAGTACTTC | CASSPPGTSSYEQYF
. | . | TRBJ1-2 | TRBV9 | TGTGCCAGCAGCAAAATACGACAGGCGAACTATGGCTACACCTTC | CASSKIRQANYGYTF
. | . | TRBJ2-7 | TRBV11-2 | TGTGCCAGCAGATTTCGGGCCGGCACTACTAGCTACGAGCAGTACTTC | CASRFRAGTTSYEQYF
. | . | TRBJ2-2 | TRBV28 | TGTGCCAGCAGTCCCCCTGGGGCAGGCGTGAACACCGGGGAGCTGTTTTTT | CASSPPGAGVNTGELFF
. | . | TRBJ1-5 | TRBV19 | TGTGCCAGTAGTACTCCGCAGACAACGGGAATCAATCAGCCCCAGCATTTT | CASSTPQTTGINQPQHF
. | . | TRBJ2-3 | TRBV5-1 | TGCGCCAGCAGCTTGGCCTTGACAGGAGGCACAGATACGCAGTATTTT | CASSLALTGGTDTQYF
. | . | TRBJ1-3 | TRBV18 | TGTGCCAGCTCACCACCGGGCGCTACTGGAAACACCATATATTTT | CASSPPGATGNTIYF
. | . | TRBJ1-2 | TRBV6-5 | TGTGCCAGCAGGCAGGAAACAGGCTCTAGCTATGGCTACACCTTC | CASRQETGSSYGYTF
few | . | TRBJ2-2 | TRBV13 | TGTGCCAGCAGCTCAACTCGGAACACCGGGGAGCTGTTTTTT | CASSSTRNTGELFF
. | . | TRBJ2-7 | TRBV21-1 | TGTGCCAGCAGCAAACAACTAGCGGTCCCATACGAGCAGTACTTC | CASSKQLAVPYEQYF